This T cell receptor beta chain was retrieved from a study of radiotherapy plus CTLA-4 blockade in lung cancer. Overall study context: Among enrolled patients, 15% to 20% responded and roughly 31% achieved disease control.

Study-wide points: Strongest reported response predictors: early blood clone changes and post-radiation interferon-beta. Subsequent to radiotherapy plus ipilimumab, tumor-derived TCR clones underwent expansion in blood.

A single count supports this clone. As yet, its antigen is unknown. Only in-frame clones appear in the TCRdb table, and some are missing; sequencing was by immunoSEQ multiplex PCR. This table holds around 110,000 clones, 70% to 90% found once. Focal radiation with ipilimumab CTLA-4 blockade was given to patients with chemo-refractory metastatic non-small-cell lung cancer. This sample comprised peripheral blood, obtained from a patient treated with radiotherapy plus ipilimumab. This TCR derives from a human donor with non-small cell lung cancer that progressed on radiotherapy plus ipilimumab.

In nucleotides, the CDR3 is TGTGCCAGCAGCTTGGATGGGACAGGGTATCAGCCCCAGCATTTT. This translates into CASSLDGTGYQPQHF. V gene TRBV5-5 combines with J gene TRBJ1-5, with 9 bases fitting TRBD1. Germline assignment: CDR1 SGHKS and CDR2 YYEKEE (reference sequence). J was trimmed by 5 bases and V by 0 bases; bases with no gene match: 3. This CDR3 contains 15 residues.